The table lists the clone carrying this T cell receptor (beta chain) with a count of one. Its target is unknown. Germline V gene lookup returns CDR1 SNHLY and CDR2 FYNNEI. The length of the CDR3 is 17 residues. With 1 base clipped from V and 2 bases from J, the junction kept 7 bases outside the gene matches. CD4+ cells yielded CD45RA+ naive and CD45RA-negative memory subsets. The data were taken from a study of shared clonotypes between healthy human individuals. Broader study findings: Generally, naive subsets (rather than memory subsets) showed larger estimated richness. Among donors, clonotype sharing was expected to be affected by sequencing depth.

Sequencing was performed with immunoSEQ multiplex PCR; in TCRdb, only in-frame clones are kept and a portion is missing. The repertoire holds roughly 170,000 clones, with around 63% as singletons. The sequencing sample was made of memory CD4+ T cells sorted from blood. Sample subset: CD45RA-negative fraction. This receptor was taken from a man aged 25-45 years in good health. The chain uses TRBV2 and TRBJ1-5; 8 nucleotides agree with TRBD1. CDR3 region: CASSEEAGGFRNQPQHF. As DNA, the CDR3 is TGTGCCAGCAGTGAAGAGGCAGGGGGCTTTCGCAATCAGCCCCAGCATTTT.